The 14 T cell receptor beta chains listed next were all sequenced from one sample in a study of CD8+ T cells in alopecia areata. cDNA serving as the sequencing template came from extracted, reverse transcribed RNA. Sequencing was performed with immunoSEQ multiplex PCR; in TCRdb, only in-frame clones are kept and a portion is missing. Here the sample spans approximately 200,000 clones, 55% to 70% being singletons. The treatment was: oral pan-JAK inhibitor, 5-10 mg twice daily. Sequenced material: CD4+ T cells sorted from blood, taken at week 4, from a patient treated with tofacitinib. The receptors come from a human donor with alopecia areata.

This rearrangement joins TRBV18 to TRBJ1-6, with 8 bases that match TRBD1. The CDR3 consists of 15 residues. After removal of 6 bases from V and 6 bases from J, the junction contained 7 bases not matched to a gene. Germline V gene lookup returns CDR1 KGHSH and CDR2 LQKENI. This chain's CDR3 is CASSGQGKGNSPLHF. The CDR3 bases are TGTGCCAGCTCCGGACAGGGCAAGGGTAATTCACCCCTCCACTTT.

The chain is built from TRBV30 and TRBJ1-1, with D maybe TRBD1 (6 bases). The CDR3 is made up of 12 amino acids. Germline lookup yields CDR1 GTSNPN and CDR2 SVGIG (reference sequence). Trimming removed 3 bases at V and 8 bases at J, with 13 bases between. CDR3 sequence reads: CAWRGGVGEAFF. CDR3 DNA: TGTGCCTGGAGAGGGGGGGTAGGCGAAGCTTTCTTT. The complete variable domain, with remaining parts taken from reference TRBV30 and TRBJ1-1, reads SQTIHQWPATLVQPVGSPLSLECTVEGTSNPNLYWYRQAAGRGLQLLFYSVGIGQISSEVPQNLSASRPQDRQFILSSKKLLLSDSGFYLCAWRGGVGEAFFGQGTRLTVV.

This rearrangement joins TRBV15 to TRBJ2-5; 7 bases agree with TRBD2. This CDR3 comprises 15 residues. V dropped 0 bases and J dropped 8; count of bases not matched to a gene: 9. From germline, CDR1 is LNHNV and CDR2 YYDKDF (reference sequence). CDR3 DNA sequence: TGTGCCACCAGCAGAGATAGGCCAGCGGGGTTAACCCAGTACTTC. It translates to CATSRDRPAGLTQYF.

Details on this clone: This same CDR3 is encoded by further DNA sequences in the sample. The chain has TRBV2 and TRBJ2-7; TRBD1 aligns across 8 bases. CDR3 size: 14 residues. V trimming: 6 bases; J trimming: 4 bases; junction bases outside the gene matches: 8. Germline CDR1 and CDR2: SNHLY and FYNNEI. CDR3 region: CASSPGTGSYEQYF. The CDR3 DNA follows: TGTGCCAGCAGCCCCGGGACAGGTAGTTACGAGCAGTACTTC.

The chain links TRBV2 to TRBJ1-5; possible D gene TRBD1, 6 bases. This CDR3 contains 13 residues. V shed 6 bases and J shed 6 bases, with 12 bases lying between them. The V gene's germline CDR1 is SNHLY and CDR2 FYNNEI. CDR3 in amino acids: CASRRGEAQPQHF. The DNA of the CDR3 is TGTGCCAGCAGAAGGGGGGAGGCTCAGCCCCAGCATTTT.

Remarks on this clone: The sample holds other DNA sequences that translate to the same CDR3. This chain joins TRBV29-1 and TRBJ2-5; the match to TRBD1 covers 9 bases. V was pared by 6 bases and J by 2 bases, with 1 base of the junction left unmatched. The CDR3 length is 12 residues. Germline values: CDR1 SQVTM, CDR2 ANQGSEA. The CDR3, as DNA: TGCAGCGTAGGACAGGGGCAAGAGACCCAGTACTTC. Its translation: CSVGQGQETQYF.

CDR3 DNA sequence: TGCAGCGTTGAAAATTCCCGGCACGCGAAAGCTTTCTTT. Its protein product is CSVENSRHAKAFF. The chain joins TRBV29-1 to TRBJ1-1; no definite D call. Germline V gene lookup returns CDR1 SQVTM and CDR2 ANQGSEA. This CDR3 is 13 amino acids long. Between the trimmed V and J ends, which lost 2 bases and 9 bases, there was a span of 16 bases.

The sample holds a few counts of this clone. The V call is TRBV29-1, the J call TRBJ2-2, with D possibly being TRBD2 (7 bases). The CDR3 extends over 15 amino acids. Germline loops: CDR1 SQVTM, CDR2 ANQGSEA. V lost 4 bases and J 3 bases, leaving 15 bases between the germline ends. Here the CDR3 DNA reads TGCAGCGTTGGAAGCGCGGGGGCCCACACCGGGGAGCTGTTTTTT. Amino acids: CSVGSAGAHTGELFF.

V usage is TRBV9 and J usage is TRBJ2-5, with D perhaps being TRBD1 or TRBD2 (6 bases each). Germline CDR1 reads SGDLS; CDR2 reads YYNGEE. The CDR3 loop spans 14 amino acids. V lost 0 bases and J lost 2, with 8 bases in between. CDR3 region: CASSVEGGQETQYF. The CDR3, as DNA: TGTGCCAGCAGCGTAGAAGGGGGGCAAGAGACCCAGTACTTC.

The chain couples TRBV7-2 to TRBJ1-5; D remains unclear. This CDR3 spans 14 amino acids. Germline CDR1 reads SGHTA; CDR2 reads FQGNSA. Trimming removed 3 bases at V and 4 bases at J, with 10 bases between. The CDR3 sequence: CASSFSGGNQPQHF. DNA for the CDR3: TGTGCCAGCAGCTTCTCGGGAGGAAATCAGCCCCAGCATTTT.

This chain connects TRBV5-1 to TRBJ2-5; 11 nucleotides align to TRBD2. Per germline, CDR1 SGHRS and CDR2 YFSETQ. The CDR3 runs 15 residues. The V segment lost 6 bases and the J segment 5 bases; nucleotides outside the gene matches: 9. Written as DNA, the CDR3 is TGCGCCAGCAATTTAGCGGGGGGGCCGGAGGAGACCCAGTACTTC. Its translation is CASNLAGGPEETQYF. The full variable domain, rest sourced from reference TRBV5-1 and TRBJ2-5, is KAGVTQTPRYLIKTRGQQVTLSCSPISGHRSVSWYQQTPGQGLQFLFEYFSETQRNKGNFPGRFSGRQFSNSRSEMNVSTLELGDSALYLCASNLAGGPEETQYFGPGTRLLVL.

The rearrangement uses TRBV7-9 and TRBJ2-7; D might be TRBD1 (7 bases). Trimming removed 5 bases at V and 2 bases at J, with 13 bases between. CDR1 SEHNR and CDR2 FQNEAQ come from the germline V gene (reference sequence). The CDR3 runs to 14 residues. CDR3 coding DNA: TGTGCCAGCAGCCGCGGGACAGCAACCTACGAGCAGTACTTC. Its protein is CASSRGTATYEQYF.

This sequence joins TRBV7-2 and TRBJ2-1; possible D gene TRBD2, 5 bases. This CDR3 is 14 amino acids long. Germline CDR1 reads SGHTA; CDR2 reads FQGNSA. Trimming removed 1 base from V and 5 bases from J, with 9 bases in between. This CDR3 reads CASSLGQRDNEQFF. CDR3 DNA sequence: TGTGCCAGCAGCTTAGGGCAGAGGGACAATGAGCAGTTCTTC.

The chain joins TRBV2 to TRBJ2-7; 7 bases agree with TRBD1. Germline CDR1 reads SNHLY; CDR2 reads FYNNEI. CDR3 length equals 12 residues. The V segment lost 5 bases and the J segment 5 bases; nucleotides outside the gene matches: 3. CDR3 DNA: TGTGCCAGCAGTCTACAGGGGAACGAGCAGTACTTC. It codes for CASSLQGNEQYF.